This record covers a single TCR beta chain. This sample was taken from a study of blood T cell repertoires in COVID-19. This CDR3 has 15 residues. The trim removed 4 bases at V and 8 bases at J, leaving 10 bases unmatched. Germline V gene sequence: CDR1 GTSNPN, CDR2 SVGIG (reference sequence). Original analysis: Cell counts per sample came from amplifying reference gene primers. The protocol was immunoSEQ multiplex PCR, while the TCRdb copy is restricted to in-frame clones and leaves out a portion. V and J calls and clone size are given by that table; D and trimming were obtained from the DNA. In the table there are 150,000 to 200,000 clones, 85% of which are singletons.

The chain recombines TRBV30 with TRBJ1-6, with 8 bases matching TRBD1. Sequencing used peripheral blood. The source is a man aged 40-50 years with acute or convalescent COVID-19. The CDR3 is CAWTDMDRVDSPLHF. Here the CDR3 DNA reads TGTGCCTGGACCGACATGGACAGGGTTGATTCACCCCTCCACTTT.